This record covers a single T cell receptor (beta chain). Its cognate antigen has yet to be identified. No much larger clonotype is one base removed from it; base qualities were not supplied. This record comes from a study of CD4 and CD8 cells across lung adenocarcinoma regions listed by TCRdb under 2018. In terms of the full investigation: Intratumor heterogeneity of the T cell receptor repertoire was examined by comparing tumor centers with tumor margins.

V ends up 5 bases short and J 1 base short, with an unmatched junction base count of 5. According to the germline V gene (reference sequence), CDR1 reads DFQATT and CDR2 reads SNEGSKA. The CDR3 starts with the cysteine, ends with the phenylalanine, and has 14 residues. Only the CDR3 DNA is retained, 42 bases long and in frame from the first base. The donors were patients who had localized lung adenocarcinoma, which is a subtype of non-small cell lung cancer. The centers of localized lung adenocarcinomas were where the samples came from. For TCR repertoire analysis, CD4+ T cells from tumor tissue were profiled apart from CD8+ T cells. The method was PCR. The data were produced on a HiSeq X Ten. TCRdb cleaned the public reads at Q25 with fastp, built clones with MiXCR and kept in-frame beta chains. One record per CDR3 amino acid sequence lists the most common genes and DNA. Here the sample has 9,500 to 12,000 distinct CDR3 sequences; about 53% occur a single time. The biggest ten clones account for around 21% of the sample.

The rearranged chain carries TRBV20-1 and TRBJ2-1; the junction holds 7 bases that match TRBD1. The clonotype was recovered from a male donor with lung adenocarcinoma. The CD4 and CD8 labels of this study may be unreliable. The sequenced material came from CD4+ T cells from the center of a lung tumor. The sample's cell subset or site, from its label and the paper: tumor center region. The bases are TGCAGTGCTGAGGGGGCTGTTTCCTACAATGAGCAGTTCTTC. Its protein reads: CSAEGAVSYNEQFF.